The rows below give T cell receptor beta chains drawn from one sample of a study of regulatory T cells in long-lasting Graves disease. One entry per CDR3 protein, called by TCRdb with MiXCR from the multiplex PCR reads. The sample lists 600,000 to 850,000 distinct CDR3 sequences, roughly 30% occurring once. This material consisted of peripheral blood mononuclear cells (PBMCs), taken when the disease was refractory, from a patient treated with antithyroid drugs. Receptors originate from a female donor with Graves disease. Both conserved end residues are part of each CDR3. The D gene is left open where the match is weak. Size values are once, few and many counts, or a class for expanded clones, and some rows have none.

d_call: TRBD1
j_call: TRBJ1-2
clone_size: few
cdr3_length: 15
v_call: TRBV6-5
cdr3_aa: CASSYSQGILYGYTF
cdr3_nt: TGTGCCAGCAGTTACTCACAGGGGATCCTCTATGGCTACACCTTC

d_call: -
j_call: TRBJ1-5
clone_size: -
cdr3_length: 14
v_call: TRBV5-1
cdr3_aa: CASSFAGDNQPQHF
cdr3_nt: TGCGCCAGCAGCTTCGCAGGGGACAATCAGCCCCAGCATTTT

d_call: TRBD1
j_call: TRBJ1-2
clone_size: -
cdr3_length: 16
v_call: TRBV3-1
cdr3_aa: CASSQTGGTGSRGYTF
cdr3_nt: TGTGCCAGCAGCCAAACCGGAGGGACAGGGTCCCGTGGCTACACCTTC

d_call: -
j_call: TRBJ1-4
clone_size: -
cdr3_length: 15
v_call: TRBV7-9
cdr3_aa: CASSSLSWGVGKLFF
cdr3_nt: TGTGCCAGCAGCTCACTATCCTGGGGAGTCGGAAAACTGTTTTTT

d_call: -
j_call: TRBJ1-1
clone_size: -
cdr3_length: 10
v_call: TRBV20-1
cdr3_aa: CSAKTERAFF
cdr3_nt: TGCAGTGCCAAAACCGAGAGAGCTTTCTTT

d_call: -
j_call: TRBJ1-1
clone_size: many
cdr3_length: 12
v_call: TRBV7-8
cdr3_aa: CASSVRGIEAFF
cdr3_nt: TGTGCCAGCAGCGTCCGAGGGATTGAAGCTTTCTTT

d_call: TRBD2
j_call: TRBJ2-7
clone_size: -
cdr3_length: 15
v_call: TRBV18
cdr3_aa: CASSPGLAGGPEQYF
cdr3_nt: TGTGCCAGCTCACCGGGACTAGCGGGAGGCCCTGAGCAGTACTTC

d_call: -
j_call: TRBJ1-2
clone_size: -
cdr3_length: 17
v_call: TRBV19
cdr3_aa: CASSIRDGLMYDYGYTF
cdr3_nt: TGTGCCAGTAGTATCCGGGACGGATTGATGTACGACTATGGCTACACCTTC

d_call: TRBD1
j_call: TRBJ2-7
clone_size: -
cdr3_length: 15
v_call: TRBV12-5
cdr3_aa: CASGLAGQGPYEQYF
cdr3_nt: TGTGCTAGTGGTTTGGCCGGACAGGGTCCCTACGAGCAGTACTTC

d_call: -
j_call: TRBJ2-7
clone_size: -
cdr3_length: 14
v_call: TRBV3-1
cdr3_aa: CASSQDWRDYEQYF
cdr3_nt: TGTGCCAGCAGCCAAGATTGGCGGGATTACGAGCAGTACTTC

d_call: -
j_call: TRBJ1-4
clone_size: many
cdr3_length: 15
v_call: TRBV6-1
cdr3_aa: CASSEVRGFNEKLFF
cdr3_nt: TGTGCCAGCAGTGAAGTGCGAGGGTTTAATGAAAAACTGTTTTTT

d_call: -
j_call: TRBJ1-2
clone_size: -
cdr3_length: 14
v_call: TRBV4-2
cdr3_aa: CASSQPGTVGGYTF
cdr3_nt: TGTGCCAGCAGCCAACCCGGGACGGTCGGAGGCTACACCTTC

d_call: TRBD1
j_call: TRBJ1-5
clone_size: -
cdr3_length: 17
v_call: TRBV7-9
cdr3_aa: CASSSGTGIVSNQPQHF
cdr3_nt: TGTGCCAGCAGCTCCGGGACAGGGATAGTAAGCAATCAGCCCCAGCATTTT

d_call: -
j_call: TRBJ1-1
clone_size: once
cdr3_length: 15
v_call: TRBV3-1
cdr3_aa: CASNWRGRANTEAFF
cdr3_nt: TGTGCCAGCAACTGGCGGGGTAGGGCGAACACTGAAGCTTTCTTT

d_call: -
j_call: TRBJ1-5
clone_size: many
cdr3_length: 15
v_call: TRBV3-1
cdr3_aa: CASSPGRYSNQPQHF
cdr3_nt: TGTGCCAGCAGTCCCGGCCGCTATAGCAATCAGCCCCAGCATTTT

d_call: -
j_call: TRBJ2-7
clone_size: -
cdr3_length: 16
v_call: TRBV6-5
cdr3_aa: CASSYSALRDSYEQYF
cdr3_nt: TGTGCCAGCAGTTACTCAGCCCTCAGGGATTCCTACGAGCAGTACTTC

d_call: -
j_call: TRBJ1-1
clone_size: few
cdr3_length: 13
v_call: TRBV5-1
cdr3_aa: CASSLTWGSEAFF
cdr3_nt: TGCGCCAGCAGCTTAACATGGGGGTCTGAAGCTTTCTTT

d_call: TRBD1
j_call: TRBJ1-1
clone_size: many
cdr3_length: 14
v_call: TRBV12-3/TRBV12-4
cdr3_aa: CASSSQTGFTEAFF
cdr3_nt: TGTGCCAGCAGTTCCCAGACAGGGTTTACTGAAGCTTTCTTT

d_call: -
j_call: TRBJ2-5
clone_size: once
cdr3_length: 15
v_call: TRBV24-1
cdr3_aa: CATSDSGPGQETQYF
cdr3_nt: TGTGCCACCAGTGATTCGGGACCGGGCCAAGAGACCCAGTACTTC

d_call: -
j_call: TRBJ1-5
clone_size: -
cdr3_length: 16
v_call: TRBV5-8
cdr3_aa: CASSLRVVQGNQPQHF
cdr3_nt: TGTGCCAGCAGCTTAAGGGTAGTTCAGGGCAATCAGCCCCAGCATTTT

d_call: -
j_call: TRBJ2-5
clone_size: -
cdr3_length: 14
v_call: TRBV2
cdr3_aa: CAITPRGFQETQYF
cdr3_nt: TGTGCCATCACCCCGCGAGGGTTCCAAGAGACCCAGTACTTC

d_call: TRBD1
j_call: TRBJ2-5
clone_size: few
cdr3_length: 16
v_call: TRBV12-3/TRBV12-4
cdr3_aa: CASSLEVTGGQETQYF
cdr3_nt: TGTGCCAGCAGTTTAGAGGTGACAGGGGGCCAAGAGACCCAGTACTTC

d_call: -
j_call: TRBJ2-5
clone_size: few
cdr3_length: 17
v_call: TRBV10-3
cdr3_aa: CAISESLPGAGSETQYF
cdr3_nt: TGTGCCATCAGTGAGTCCTTGCCGGGCGCGGGGTCGGAGACCCAGTACTTC

d_call: TRBD2
j_call: TRBJ2-7
clone_size: many
cdr3_length: 15
v_call: TRBV5-1
cdr3_aa: CASSLTASGRGEQYF
cdr3_nt: TGCGCCAGCAGCTTAACGGCTAGCGGGAGGGGTGAGCAGTACTTC

d_call: -
j_call: TRBJ2-7
clone_size: -
cdr3_length: 14
v_call: TRBV20-1
cdr3_aa: CSARRGEPSYEQYF
cdr3_nt: TGCAGTGCTAGGAGGGGGGAACCCTCCTACGAGCAGTACTTC

d_call: -
j_call: TRBJ1-3
clone_size: -
cdr3_length: 15
v_call: TRBV28
cdr3_aa: CASSLRRSSGNTIYF
cdr3_nt: TGTGCCAGCAGTTTACGCAGGAGCTCTGGAAACACCATATATTTT

d_call: TRBD1
j_call: TRBJ1-1
clone_size: -
cdr3_length: 14
v_call: TRBV29-1
cdr3_aa: CSAMTGGQGSEAFF
cdr3_nt: TGCAGCGCTATGACAGGGGGCCAAGGGTCTGAAGCTTTCTTT

d_call: TRBD1
j_call: TRBJ1-1
clone_size: once
cdr3_length: 18
v_call: TRBV7-2
cdr3_aa: CASSSRTGRISPDTEAFF
cdr3_nt: TGTGCCAGCAGCTCCAGGACAGGGCGAATTAGTCCAGACACTGAAGCTTTCTTT

d_call: TRBD1
j_call: TRBJ2-7
clone_size: -
cdr3_length: 12
v_call: TRBV2
cdr3_aa: CVSGQGEYEQYF
cdr3_nt: TGTGTCAGCGGACAGGGGGAATACGAGCAGTACTTC

d_call: -
j_call: TRBJ2-7
clone_size: -
cdr3_length: 14
v_call: TRBV7-9
cdr3_aa: CASSTAGPDYEQYF
cdr3_nt: TGTGCCAGCAGCACTGCGGGACCTGATTACGAGCAGTACTTC

d_call: -
j_call: TRBJ1-4
clone_size: few
cdr3_length: 13
v_call: TRBV6-5
cdr3_aa: CASSYRDFGKLFF
cdr3_nt: TGTGCCAGCAGTTACCGGGATTTTGGAAAACTGTTTTTT

d_call: -
j_call: TRBJ2-2
clone_size: -
cdr3_length: 16
v_call: TRBV7-9
cdr3_aa: CASSLWGRSDTGELFF
cdr3_nt: TGTGCCAGCAGCTTATGGGGGCGGTCTGACACCGGGGAGCTGTTTTTT

d_call: TRBD1
j_call: TRBJ1-4
clone_size: -
cdr3_length: 14
v_call: TRBV29-1
cdr3_aa: CSVLTGGTNEKLFF
cdr3_nt: TGCAGCGTACTTACAGGGGGAACTAATGAAAAACTGTTTTTT

d_call: TRBD1
j_call: TRBJ1-4
clone_size: -
cdr3_length: 17
v_call: TRBV14
cdr3_aa: CASSQDTGVLLDEKLFF
cdr3_nt: TGTGCCAGCAGCCAAGACACAGGGGTCCTTCTTGATGAAAAACTGTTTTTT

d_call: -
j_call: TRBJ2-7
clone_size: many
cdr3_length: 14
v_call: TRBV6-2/TRBV6-3
cdr3_aa: CASSRLTYPYEQYF
cdr3_nt: TGTGCCAGCTCCCGGCTTACTTACCCCTACGAGCAGTACTTC

d_call: TRBD2
j_call: TRBJ2-7
clone_size: -
cdr3_length: 17
v_call: TRBV5-1
cdr3_aa: CASSLVGLAGGHYEQYF
cdr3_nt: TGCGCCAGCAGCTTGGTGGGACTAGCGGGAGGACACTACGAGCAGTACTTC

d_call: -
j_call: TRBJ1-5
clone_size: many
cdr3_length: 12
v_call: TRBV7-9
cdr3_aa: CASSLENQPQHF
cdr3_nt: TGTGCCAGCAGCTTGGAGAATCAGCCCCAGCATTTT

d_call: TRBD2
j_call: TRBJ2-7
clone_size: -
cdr3_length: 14
v_call: TRBV30
cdr3_aa: CAWSVPAGDHEQYF
cdr3_nt: TGTGCCTGGAGTGTACCAGCGGGAGATCACGAGCAGTACTTC

d_call: -
j_call: TRBJ1-6
clone_size: -
cdr3_length: 12
v_call: TRBV20-1
cdr3_aa: CSAGDRDSPLHF
cdr3_nt: TGCAGTGCTGGGGACCGAGATTCACCCCTCCACTTT

d_call: TRBD1
j_call: TRBJ1-1
clone_size: many
cdr3_length: 17
v_call: TRBV28
cdr3_aa: CASSTTDRGPENTEAFF
cdr3_nt: TGTGCCAGCAGTACGACGGACAGGGGGCCCGAGAACACTGAAGCTTTCTTT

d_call: -
j_call: TRBJ1-2
clone_size: few
cdr3_length: 13
v_call: TRBV19
cdr3_aa: CASSYEGRPGYTF
cdr3_nt: TGTGCCAGTAGTTATGAAGGGAGACCTGGCTACACCTTC

d_call: -
j_call: TRBJ1-5
clone_size: few
cdr3_length: 14
v_call: TRBV5-1
cdr3_aa: CASSFEGAGQPQHF
cdr3_nt: TGCGCCAGCAGCTTCGAAGGGGCCGGTCAGCCCCAGCATTTT

d_call: -
j_call: TRBJ1-4
clone_size: few
cdr3_length: 15
v_call: TRBV6-1
cdr3_aa: CASSEPRGQGEKLFF
cdr3_nt: TGTGCCAGCAGTGAACCGCGGGGGCAAGGTGAAAAACTGTTTTTT

d_call: -
j_call: TRBJ1-4
clone_size: -
cdr3_length: 14
v_call: TRBV3-1
cdr3_aa: CASSYRQTNEKLFF
cdr3_nt: TGTGCCAGCAGTTACCGACAGACTAATGAAAAACTGTTTTTT

d_call: -
j_call: TRBJ1-1
clone_size: -
cdr3_length: 12
v_call: TRBV29-1
cdr3_aa: CSVAEVNTEAFF
cdr3_nt: TGCAGCGTTGCCGAGGTGAACACTGAAGCTTTCTTT

d_call: -
j_call: TRBJ2-5
clone_size: -
cdr3_length: 13
v_call: TRBV6-1
cdr3_aa: CAGHRELQETQYF
cdr3_nt: TGTGCCGGCCACCGGGAGCTCCAAGAGACCCAGTACTTC

d_call: -
j_call: TRBJ1-2
clone_size: few
cdr3_length: 14
v_call: TRBV20-1
cdr3_aa: CSARDLIAGSGYTF
cdr3_nt: TGCAGTGCTAGAGATCTTATCGCAGGGAGTGGCTACACCTTC

d_call: TRBD1
j_call: TRBJ1-1
clone_size: -
cdr3_length: 17
v_call: TRBV24-1
cdr3_aa: CATSDRDRGLMNTEAFF
cdr3_nt: TGTGCCACCAGTGACCGGGACAGGGGGCTGATGAACACTGAAGCTTTCTTT